This TCR beta chain was captured by sequencing in a study of blood T cell repertoires in COVID-19 (dated by TCRdb to about 2020). Looking at the study overall: Samples from collaborators originated in the United States, Italy and Spain and spanned both the acute and convalescent phases of COVID-19. The repertoires were released in a freely available public database intended as a resource for research on the immune response to SARS-CoV-2. Subjects who had been exposed to COVID-19, were actively infected with it, or had recovered from it provided the deeply sampled blood TCRbeta repertoires that made up the dataset. The sample metadata nearly always contained a de-identified subject ID, COVID-19 status, age in years and sex. HLA class I and class II types, where available, came from metadata supplied by the sample provider rather than from assay-based typing. The prospective study material was composed of cDNA or gDNA derived from T cells, B-cell-depleted T cells, or PBMCs. Samples were obtained from the ongoing ImmuneRACE study (first 160 participants) and from 1,200 or so subjects provided by 6 global collaborators. The study at large found these results: How much clinical and demographic metadata was included differed by source and by participant, and the metadata was provided uncurated.

A word on this clone: Its target antigen remains unknown. The record has no base qualities; no much larger clone is one base away.

Whole blood was collected in K2EDTA tubes by collaborating institutions according to the institutions' own protocols. For TCRbeta analysis, collaborator samples were shipped as frozen whole blood, as isolated PBMCs, or as DNA extracted from either sample type. Per the germline V gene (reference sequence), SGHKS is the CDR1 and YYEKEE is the CDR2. V lost 4 bases and J lost 3 bases, and the count of bases not matched to a germline gene is 7. Inclusive of the bounding cysteine and phenylalanine, the CDR3 is 14 residues long. Of the read, only the CDR3 DNA is kept; its 42 bases are in frame from base 1. TCRbeta CDR3 regions were amplified from genomic DNA by means of the immunoSEQ Assay, a bias-controlled multiplex PCR. On the study's bioinformatics: The number of nucleated cells in each sample was estimated from the amplification of reference gene primers within the assay. To quantify the absolute abundance of each unique TCRbeta CDR3 rearrangement, sequence reads were collapsed and filtered. For each sample, productive Simpson clonality was calculated by taking the square root of Simpson's diversity index across productive rearrangements. TCRdb mirrors the immuneACCESS table, restricted to in-frame sequences. Some clones are absent from its copies; in checked studies, under half trace to an unresolved V gene, and the reason for the others is unknown. The V and J calls and clone size were taken over from that table, and D and trimming were inferred from the DNA. The sample table holds some 110,000 clones, of which more than 80% were seen once. The biggest ten clones account for roughly 4.7% of the sample.

Sequencing was performed on peripheral blood. The receptor was derived from a man aged 35 to 55 with acute or convalescent COVID-19. The rearranged chain carries TRBV5-5 and TRBJ2-7, with 7 junctional bases fitting TRBD1. The nucleotide sequence reads TGTGCCAGCAGCCTGTGGGACAGAGGCTACGAGCAGTACTTC. This translates into CASSLWDRGYEQYF.